Each of the 29 T cell receptor beta chains below was sequenced from the same sample in a study of CD8 T cells in Susac syndrome. cDNA came from around 0.5 to 1 ug RNA primed by random hexamers. TCRdb reprocessed the immunoSEQ multiplex PCR reads via MiXCR and lists one record per CDR3 protein. The sample holds about 120,000 distinct CDR3 sequences, about 95% seen once. The sequenced sample was CD8+ T cells from PBMCs. These receptors were taken from a human donor with Susac syndrome.

The chain couples TRBV7-3 to TRBJ2-2, with D possibly matching TRBD1 (6 bases). The CDR3 is made up of 15 amino acids. Germline CDR1 is SGHTA and CDR2 is FQGTGA. With 5 bases removed from V and 4 bases from J, the gap between germline ends came to 14 bases. The CDR3 sequence is CASSPYRESTGELFF. The CDR3 region has the DNA TGTGCCAGCAGCCCGTACAGGGAGAGCACCGGGGAGCTGTTTTTT.

V and J are TRBV27 and TRBJ2-7; D remains unclear. CDR3 length equals 14 residues. Trimming removed 3 bases from V and 1 base from J, with 10 bases in between. Germline CDR1 and CDR2: MNHEY and SMNVEV (reference sequence). CDR3 region: CASSFRGSSYEQYF. Written as DNA, the CDR3 is TGTGCCAGCAGTTTCCGTGGCAGTTCCTACGAGCAGTACTTC.

The chain employs TRBV5-4 and TRBJ2-5, with TRBD1 identical over 7 bases. The germline V gene encodes CDR1 SGHNT and CDR2 YYREEE (reference sequence). Trimming cost V 5 bases and J 6 bases; bases outside gene matches: 4. CDR3 length equals 12 residues. The CDR3 bases are TGTGCCAGCAGGAGGGGGCAACAGACCCAGTACTTC. Amino acid sequence: CASRRGQQTQYF.

V usage is TRBV27 and J usage is TRBJ2-2; D is undetermined. There are 13 residues in the CDR3. Trimming pared 5 bases from V and 0 bases from J, leaving 4 bases between. CDR1 is MNHEY and CDR2 is SMNVEV in the germline V gene (reference sequence). The CDR3: CASSATNTGELFF. CDR3 in DNA: TGTGCCAGCAGTGCCACGAACACCGGGGAGCTGTTTTTT.

The chain joins TRBV9 to TRBJ2-1; TRBD2 is a possible D gene (5 bases). This CDR3 has 15 amino acids. Germline CDR1 reads SGDLS; CDR2 reads YYNGEE. V lost 4 bases, J lost 5 bases, and 16 bases lay in between. The DNA for the CDR3 is TGTGCCAGCAGCACCCGGGGAAAAGGCGACAATGAGCAGTTCTTC. Residues: CASSTRGKGDNEQFF.

This clonotype was seen just once. The gene calls are TRBV29-1 and TRBJ1-1, with a possible D match to TRBD1 (5 bases). The CDR3 covers 12 residues. Germline values: CDR1 SQVTM, CDR2 ANQGSEA. Trimming took 6 bases from V and 3 from J, leaving 11 bases between them. The CDR3, as DNA: TGCAGCGTGAGGCAGGGTGACACTGAAGCTTTCTTT. This encodes CSVRQGDTEAFF. Complete variable domain (other parts from reference TRBV29-1 and TRBJ1-1): SAVISQKPSRDICQRGTSLTIQCQVDSQVTMMFWYRQQPGQSLTLIATANQGSEATYESGFVIDKFPISRPNLTFSTLTVSNMSPEDSSIYLCSVRQGDTEAFFGQGTRLTVV.

The rearrangement uses TRBV4-2 and TRBJ2-3; 10 bases are shared with TRBD2. The trim removed 0 bases at V and 4 bases at J, leaving 10 bases unmatched. This CDR3 has 18 residues. CDR1 is LGHNA and CDR2 is YNFKEQ in the germline V gene. The CDR3 bases are TGTGCCAGCAGCCAAGAAGGTTTTGAGCGGGAGGGGGCAGATACGCAGTATTTT. This sequence encodes CASSQEGFEREGADTQYF.

The chain joins TRBV20-1 to TRBJ2-1; no reliable D call. This CDR3 has 14 residues. Germline V gene sequence: CDR1 DFQATT, CDR2 SNEGSKA (reference sequence). Deletions cut 0 bases from V and 5 bases from J, with 11 bases between. The CDR3 nucleotides are TGCAGTGCTAGAGATGGGGTAGCCGACAATGAGCAGTTCTTC. It codes for CSARDGVADNEQFF.

This clonotype was found once. The chain has TRBV2 and TRBJ1-1; D is unclear. Trimming pared 3 bases from V and 4 bases from J, leaving 9 bases between. CDR1 is SNHLY and CDR2 is FYNNEI in the germline V gene. The CDR3 consists of 13 residues. Written as DNA, the CDR3 is TGTGCCAGCAGTGACAGGCGATTCACTGAAGCTTTCTTT. Protein: CASSDRRFTEAFF. Drawing the rest from reference TRBV2 and TRBJ1-1, the complete variable domain is EPEVTQTPSHQVTQMGQEVILRCVPISNHLYFYWYRQILGQKVEFLVSFYNNEISEKSEIFDDQFSVERPDGSNFTLKIRSTKLEDSAMYFCASSDRRFTEAFFGQGTRLTVV.

V is TRBV6-2 or TRBV6-3 and J is TRBJ2-1; 8 positions match TRBD2. The trim removed 6 bases at V and 6 bases at J, leaving 10 bases unmatched. Germline V CDR1 and CDR2: MNHEY, SVGEGT. The CDR3 extends over 15 amino acids. CDR3 sequence: CASSFTSGGGNEQFF. As DNA, the CDR3 is TGTGCCAGCAGCTTCACTAGCGGAGGTGGCAATGAGCAGTTCTTC.

The rearrangement uses TRBV9 and TRBJ2-3; 13 bases map to TRBD2. Germline V gene sequence: CDR1 SGDLS, CDR2 YYNGEE. There are 18 residues in the CDR3. After removal of 0 bases from V and 2 bases from J, the junction contained 6 bases not matched to a gene. The CDR3 DNA is TGTGCCAGCAGCGTAGGGACTAGCGGGGGACCAGTCACAGATACGCAGTATTTT. It codes for CASSVGTSGGPVTDTQYF.

The V call is TRBV7-9, the J call TRBJ2-7; tentative D call: TRBD1 (5 bases). V lost 7 bases to trimming and J lost 0 bases, with 10 bases between them. CDR3 length equals 13 residues. Germline lookup yields CDR1 SEHNR and CDR2 FQNEAQ (reference sequence). In nucleotides, the CDR3 is TGTGCCAGCAACCGACAGAGCTCCTACGAGCAGTACTTC. This translates into CASNRQSSYEQYF.

This clonotype came up once. The genes are TRBV20-1 and TRBJ2-2; possible D gene TRBD1, 5 bases. CDR1 and CDR2 from the germline V gene are DFQATT and SNEGSKA (reference sequence). The CDR3 is made up of 15 amino acids. The V gene lost 7 bases and the J gene lost 3 bases, with 18 bases spanning the gap. The CDR3 coding sequence is TGCAGTGTCAGACAGACGACTCTAGACACCGGGGAGCTGTTTTTT. Its translation: CSVRQTTLDTGELFF.

The chain links TRBV13 to TRBJ2-7, with a weak D call TRBD1 (5 bases). This CDR3 contains 12 residues. The V gene's germline CDR1 is PRHDT and CDR2 FYEKMQ (reference sequence). With 3 bases removed from V and 6 bases from J, the gap between germline ends came to 9 bases. For the CDR3, the DNA is TGTGCCAGCAGCTTGGTAGGGGCCGAGCAGTACTTC. Its protein is CASSLVGAEQYF.

The chain couples TRBV3-1 to TRBJ2-5, with a possible D match to TRBD2 (6 bases). The CDR3 loop spans 16 amino acids. Germline V gene sequence: CDR1 LGHDT, CDR2 YNNKEL (reference sequence). V shed 6 bases and J shed 1 base, with 18 bases lying between them. CDR3 region: CASRRVGRRGQETQYF. DNA of the CDR3: TGTGCCAGCAGACGAGTCGGGAGACGGGGCCAAGAGACCCAGTACTTC.

J is TRBJ2-7 and V is TRBV5-1; 7 bases align to TRBD1. J lost 7 bases, V lost 2 bases, and 9 bases had no gene match. The CDR3 runs to 14 residues. Germline-derived CDR1 and CDR2 are SGHRS and YFSETQ. In nucleotides, the CDR3 is TGCGCCAGCAGCTTTACAGGGGTGCCGGATGAGCAGTACTTC. Translating gives CASSFTGVPDEQYF.

J is TRBJ2-3 and V is TRBV29-1; no definite D call. The length of the CDR3 is 16 residues. CDR1 is SQVTM and CDR2 is ANQGSEA in the germline V gene. Between the trimmed V and J ends, which lost 1 base and 0 bases, there was a span of 14 bases. CDR3 amino acids: CSVEGGGVPSTDTQYF. As DNA, the CDR3 is TGCAGCGTTGAAGGCGGTGGAGTACCTAGCACAGATACGCAGTATTTT.

This sequence joins TRBV10-3 and TRBJ1-2, with 10 nucleotides matching TRBD1. Trimming took 4 bases from V and 0 from J; bases not matched to a gene: 8. Germline CDR1 is ENHRY and CDR2 is SYGVKD. The CDR3 consists of 17 residues. CDR3 DNA sequence: TGTGCCATCAGTGCGTCCGGGACAGGGGAGGCTAACTATGGCTACACCTTC. It encodes CAISASGTGEANYGYTF.

The sample holds one count of this clonotype. V gene TRBV14 combines with J gene TRBJ2-5, with D possibly TRBD1 on 5 matching bases. V was trimmed by 5 bases and J by 1 base, leaving 17 bases between them. Germline V gene data show CDR1 as SGHDN and CDR2 as FVKESK. The CDR3 covers 16 residues. CDR3 coding DNA: TGTGCCAGCAGCTTCCGCAGGGAACCCCCCCAAGAGACCCAGTACTTC. This codes for CASSFRREPPQETQYF. The full variable domain, completed using reference TRBV14 and TRBJ2-5, is EAGVTQFPSHSVIEKGQTVTLRCDPISGHDNLYWYRRVMGKEIKFLLHFVKESKQDESGMPNNRFLAERTGGTYSTLKVQPAELEDSGVYFCASSFRREPPQETQYFGPGTRLLVL.

This chain joins TRBV19 and TRBJ2-6, with no clear D. Germline loops: CDR1 LNHDA, CDR2 SQIVND (reference sequence). The CDR3 length is 15 residues. V was shortened by 6 bases and J by 0 bases, with 9 bases between the two germline ends. The CDR3 region is CASSPDTSGANVLTF. CDR3 DNA: TGTGCCAGTAGCCCCGACACCTCTGGGGCCAACGTCCTGACTTTC. Based on the CDR3 plus reference TRBV19 and TRBJ2-6, the full variable domain is DGGITQSPKYLFRKEGQNVTLSCEQNLNHDAMYWYRQDPGQGLRLIYYSQIVNDFQKGDIAEGYSVSREKKESFPLTVTSAQKNPTAFYLCASSPDTSGANVLTFGAGSRLTVL.

In this sample, this clonotype turned up a few times. This chain links TRBV2 with TRBJ2-7, with TRBD1 identical over 7 bases. The junction had 4 bases not matched to a gene; V was cut back by 1 base and J by 4 bases. Germline-derived CDR1 and CDR2 are SNHLY and FYNNEI. CDR3 size: 14 residues. The CDR3, as DNA: TGTGCCAGCAGTGAAGGGACAGGCCCTTACGAGCAGTACTTC. This codes for CASSEGTGPYEQYF.

The V gene is TRBV15, the J gene TRBJ1-1; tentative D call: TRBD1 (6 bases). V was trimmed by 2 bases and J by 1 base, leaving 8 bases between them. The CDR3 extends over 14 amino acids. Germline CDR1 is LNHNV and CDR2 is YYDKDF (reference sequence). This chain's CDR3 is CATSRHRENTEAFF. The CDR3 DNA reads TGTGCCACCAGCAGACACAGGGAGAACACTGAAGCTTTCTTT.

The gene calls are TRBV3-1 and TRBJ1-2; D perhaps matches TRBD1 (5 bases). V lost 4 bases and J lost 4, with 16 bases in between. The CDR3 runs 15 residues. CDR1 is LGHDT, CDR2 YNNKEL, per germline (reference sequence). This chain's CDR3 is CASSLGQDPRYGYTF. For the CDR3, the DNA is TGTGCCAGCAGCCTGGGGCAGGACCCCCGCTATGGCTACACCTTC. The full variable domain, completed using reference TRBV3-1 and TRBJ1-2, is DTAVSQTPKYLVTQMGNDKSIKCEQNLGHDTMYWYKQDSKKFLKIMFSYNNKELIINETVPNRFSPKSPDKAHLNLHINSLELGDSAVYFCASSLGQDPRYGYTFGSGTRLTVV.

V gene TRBV29-1 combines with J gene TRBJ2-7, with TRBD1 identical over 9 bases. CDR1 is SQVTM and CDR2 is ANQGSEA in the germline V gene. With 4 bases clipped from V and 5 bases from J, the junction kept 6 bases outside the gene matches. The CDR3 loop spans 13 amino acids. The CDR3 bases are TGCAGCGTTGGAACAGGGGGCTGGAACGAGCAGTACTTC. Its protein is CSVGTGGWNEQYF.

The gene calls are TRBV6-2 or TRBV6-3 and TRBJ2-7; 13 nucleotides match TRBD2. V was clipped by 6 bases and J by 2 bases; unmatched bases: 7. This CDR3 comprises 16 residues. CDR1 is MNHEY and CDR2 is SVGEGT in the germline V gene. CDR3 DNA: TGTGCCAGCAGCCCCCGGGGGACTAGCGGGACCTACGAGCAGTACTTC. Translating it yields CASSPRGTSGTYEQYF.

This sequence joins TRBV19 and TRBJ1-6, with 7 bases lining up with TRBD1. Germline CDR1 reads LNHDA; CDR2 reads SQIVND (reference sequence). V shed 9 bases, J shed 7 bases, and the junction held 6 bases outside the gene matches. There are 13 residues in the CDR3. DNA of the CDR3: TGTGCCAGCGAAGGGACAGTAAATTCACCCCTCCACTTT. This gives the protein CASEGTVNSPLHF.

The chain recombines TRBV25-1 with TRBJ1-5; D not resolved. Per the germline V gene, CDR1 is MGHDK and CDR2 is SYGVNS. CDR3 length: 13 amino acids. The V end was cut by 0 bases, the J end by 0 bases, with 0 bases between. Here the CDR3 DNA reads TGTGCCAGCAGTGAATATAGCAATCAGCCCCAGCATTTT. Protein product: CASSEYSNQPQHF. Complete variable domain (other parts from reference TRBV25-1 and TRBJ1-5): EADIYQTPRYLVIGTGKKITLECSQTMGHDKMYWYQQDPGMELHLIHYSYGVNSTEKGDLSSESTVSRIRTEHFPLTLESARPSHTSQYLCASSEYSNQPQHFGDGTRLSIL.

The gene calls are TRBV20-1 and TRBJ1-1; D unclear. The CDR3 totals 15 residues. Germline V gene lookup returns CDR1 DFQATT and CDR2 SNEGSKA (reference sequence). Trimming pared 0 bases from V and 3 bases from J, leaving 14 bases between. The CDR3 DNA reads TGCAGTGCTAGAGATAACGTCCGGGGATACACTGAAGCTTTCTTT. This sequence encodes CSARDNVRGYTEAFF.

The rearrangement links TRBV5-4 to TRBJ2-5; D unclear. Germline V lookup: CDR1 SGHNT, CDR2 YYREEE (reference sequence). The CDR3 has 14 residues. Trimming shortened V by 5 bases and J by 2 bases, and 13 bases separated the two germline ends. The CDR3 DNA follows: TGTGCCAGCAGAGAGTTTTCCCAACAAGAGACCCAGTACTTC. Protein product: CASREFSQQETQYF.